The 27 T cell receptor beta chains listed next were all sequenced from one sample in a study of blood T cell repertoires in COVID-19. Repertoires were generated with immunoSEQ multiplex PCR, while TCRdb's copy carries only in-frame clones and drops some. The sample records about 150,000 clones, more than 70% being singletons. Sequenced material: peripheral blood. These receptors were collected from a man aged 55 to 70 with acute or convalescent COVID-19.

The chain uses TRBV27 and TRBJ2-7, with TRBD1 identical over 8 bases. Germline lookup yields CDR1 MNHEY and CDR2 SMNVEV (reference sequence). The CDR3 has 14 amino acids. The J segment lost 4 bases and the V segment lost 2 bases, leaving 4 bases of the junction unmatched. CDR3 sequence (DNA): TGTGCCAGCAGTTTAGGGACAGGCCTTTACGAGCAGTACTTC. It codes for CASSLGTGLYEQYF.

This sequence joins TRBV6-2 or TRBV6-3 and TRBJ1-2; 8 bases are a match to TRBD1. This CDR3 comprises 15 residues. Germline V gene lookup returns CDR1 MNHEY and CDR2 SVGEGT. With 0 bases clipped from V and 3 bases from J, the junction kept 3 bases outside the gene matches. The CDR3 protein is CASSYSTGADYGYTF. In DNA form, the CDR3 reads TGTGCCAGCAGTTACTCGACAGGGGCGGACTATGGCTACACCTTC.

This clone was observed a few times. The rearrangement links TRBV4-1 to TRBJ2-7, with TRBD1 matching over 9 bases. The germline V gene has CDR1 MGHRA and CDR2 YSYEKL. Trimming at V came to 3 bases and at J to 5 bases, leaving 2 bases not matched to a gene. The length of the CDR3 is 13 residues. CDR3 nucleotides: TGCGCCAGCAGCCAGGACAGGGGCGACGAGCAGTACTTC. It specifies CASSQDRGDEQYF.

This chain uses TRBV5-6 with TRBJ1-5; 8 bases are shared with TRBD1. Unmatched junction bases numbered 7, after V lost 0 bases and J lost 2 bases. CDR1 is SGHDT, CDR2 YYEEEE, per germline. CDR3 length: 17 amino acids. CDR3 loop: CASSLGPGGDGNQPQHF. Written as DNA, the CDR3 is TGTGCCAGCAGCTTGGGCCCAGGGGGCGATGGCAATCAGCCCCAGCATTTT.

This clone was seen a single time. V and J are TRBV5-1 and TRBJ2-7, with a tentative D call TRBD2 (6 bases). Germline-derived CDR1 and CDR2 are SGHRS and YFSETQ. V lost 6 bases, J lost 7 bases, and 20 bases lay in between. The CDR3 has 14 amino acids. The CDR3 region is CASTSPGGSGEQYF. The DNA of the CDR3 is TGCGCCAGCACCTCGCCCGGGGGTTCGGGTGAGCAGTACTTC.

The chain combines TRBV24-1 with TRBJ2-1; TRBD1 is a possible D gene (5 bases). The ends were cut back, 9 bases at V and 4 bases at J, with 9 bases in the middle. Looked up from germline, CDR1 is KGHDR and CDR2 is SFDVKD. The CDR3 consists of 12 residues. CDR3 coding DNA: TGTGCCACCGGGGCGGAGTACAATGAGCAGTTCTTC. Its translation is CATGAEYNEQFF.

The V and J genes are TRBV14 and TRBJ1-1; D is undetermined. The V gene lost 2 bases and the J gene lost 5 bases, with 3 bases spanning the gap. CDR1 SGHDN and CDR2 FVKESK come from the germline V gene. The CDR3 totals 11 residues. The DNA of the CDR3 is TGTGCCAGCAGCCAACGGACTGAAGCTTTCTTT. Translated: CASSQRTEAFF.

The CDR3 sequence: CATRLGRTGELFF. CDR3 bases: TGTGCCACCCGGCTGGGCCGCACCGGGGAGCTGTTTTTT. V and J are TRBV19 and TRBJ2-2; unclear D gene. Trimming left V 10 bases short and J 4 bases short, with 13 bases between. Germline assignment: CDR1 LNHDA and CDR2 SQIVND (reference sequence). The CDR3 length is 13 residues.

The chain combines TRBV5-1 with TRBJ1-5, with a tentative D call TRBD1 (6 bases). Trimming took off 4 bases at V and 6 bases at J, with 14 bases between the two ends. Germline V gene lookup returns CDR1 SGHRS and CDR2 YFSETQ. This CDR3 is built from 14 residues. The DNA of the CDR3 is TGCGCCAGCAGCGTGGACAGCCCACTTCAGCCCCAGCATTTT. As protein: CASSVDSPLQPQHF. Combining the CDR3 with reference TRBV5-1 and TRBJ1-5 gives the whole variable domain KAGVTQTPRYLIKTRGQQVTLSCSPISGHRSVSWYQQTPGQGLQFLFEYFSETQRNKGNFPGRFSGRQFSNSRSEMNVSTLELGDSALYLCASSVDSPLQPQHFGDGTRLSIL.

The chain has TRBV30 and TRBJ1-5; a weak D match, TRBD1 (5 bases). The CDR3 consists of 13 residues. Trimming removed 1 base from V and 7 bases from J, with 11 bases in between. Germline V CDR1 and CDR2: GTSNPN, SVGIG (reference sequence). CDR3 DNA sequence: TGTGCCTGGAGTGCAGGGAACCAACAGCCCCAGCATTTT. Residues: CAWSAGNQQPQHF. The full variable domain, completed using reference TRBV30 and TRBJ1-5, is SQTIHQWPATLVQPVGSPLSLECTVEGTSNPNLYWYRQAAGRGLQLLFYSVGIGQISSEVPQNLSASRPQDRQFILSSKKLLLSDSGFYLCAWSAGNQQPQHFGDGTRLSIL.

This chain uses TRBV12-5 with TRBJ1-5; tentative D call: TRBD1 (5 bases). Germline values: CDR1 LGHNT, CDR2 FRNRAP. Trimming cost V 6 bases and J 2 bases, with 14 bases left between them. The CDR3 is 15 amino acids. CDR3 nucleotide sequence: TGTGCTAGTGGCCAGGGCCAGCGAGGCAATCAGCCCCAGCATTTT. This codes for CASGQGQRGNQPQHF.

V is TRBV28 and J is TRBJ1-2, with D possibly being TRBD1 (5 bases). The CDR3 extends over 14 amino acids. Between the trimmed V and J ends, which lost 8 bases and 2 bases, there was a span of 15 bases. Germline lookup yields CDR1 MDHEN and CDR2 SYDVKM. CDR3 sequence reads: CASASAGGNYGYTF. The CDR3 DNA sequence: TGTGCCAGCGCCTCGGCCGGGGGGAACTATGGCTACACCTTC.

V gene TRBV24-1 combines with J gene TRBJ1-5; TRBD1 aligns across 8 bases. This CDR3 spans 13 amino acids. The J segment lost 8 bases and the V segment lost 3 bases, leaving 2 bases of the junction unmatched. CDR1 is KGHDR, CDR2 SFDVKD, per germline. This CDR3 reads CATSDGTGEPQHF. CDR3 nucleotide sequence: TGTGCCACCAGTGATGGGACAGGCGAGCCCCAGCATTTT.

The genes are TRBV13 and TRBJ1-6; 7 nucleotides match TRBD1. V shed 5 bases, J shed 1 base, and the junction held 8 bases outside the gene matches. CDR1 is PRHDT and CDR2 is FYEKMQ in the germline V gene (reference sequence). The CDR3 extends over 17 amino acids. The CDR3, as DNA: TGTGCCAGCAGCCGCCGACAGGGAGGATCCTATAATTCACCCCTCCACTTT. Its translation is CASSRRQGGSYNSPLHF.

This clone appeared once. The rearrangement joins TRBV18 to TRBJ1-4, with unresolved D. V gave up 2 bases and J gave up 8 bases, with 15 bases separating them. Germline-derived CDR1 and CDR2 are KGHSH and LQKENI. CDR3 length: 15 amino acids. The CDR3 protein is CASSPAGIVEEKLFF. The CDR3 DNA sequence: TGTGCCAGCTCACCAGCCGGGATCGTTGAGGAAAAACTGTTTTTT.

The rearrangement uses TRBV6-5 and TRBJ1-2; 9 bases are a match to TRBD1. CDR3 length: 13 amino acids. Germline CDR1 and CDR2: MNHEY and SVGAGI. Trimming took 6 bases from V and 5 from J; bases not matched to a gene: 4. The CDR3 loop reads CASRDGQGYGYTF. DNA of the CDR3: TGTGCCAGCAGGGACGGACAGGGGTATGGCTACACCTTC.

CDR3 amino acids: CSVVGERLNTEAFF. In DNA, the CDR3 is TGCAGCGTGGTAGGAGAGCGATTGAACACTGAAGCTTTCTTT. V gene TRBV29-1 combines with J gene TRBJ1-1, with D unclear. The germline V gene encodes CDR1 SQVTM and CDR2 ANQGSEA. V lost 6 bases and J 0 bases, leaving 14 bases between the germline ends. The CDR3 spans 14 residues.

The rearrangement joins TRBV6-1 to TRBJ1-1; 7 nucleotides align to TRBD1. CDR1 is MNHNS and CDR2 is SASEGT in the germline V gene. The CDR3 is 15 residues long. J gave up 8 bases and V 3 bases, and 12 bases lay outside the gene matches. CDR3 DNA sequence: TGTGCCAGCAGTGAGGTATGGGACAGATACGTGGAAGCTTTCTTT. Its translation is CASSEVWDRYVEAFF.

The CDR3 nucleotides read TGTGCCAGCAGCTTGGGAGCAGGGTCCAAAATCTACGAGCAGTACTTC. It yields the protein CASSLGAGSKIYEQYF. The V call is TRBV5-4, the J call TRBJ2-7, with D maybe TRBD1 (5 bases). The V end was cut by 0 bases, the J end by 3 bases, with 16 bases between. The germline gives CDR1 SGHNT, CDR2 YYREEE (reference sequence). The CDR3 spans 16 residues. The whole variable domain, remainder taken from reference TRBV5-4 and TRBJ2-7, is ETGVTQSPTHLIKTRGQQVTLRCSSQSGHNTVSWYQQALGQGPQFIFQYYREEENGRGNFPPRFSGLQFPNYSSELNVNALELDDSALYLCASSLGAGSKIYEQYFGPGTRLTVT.

Regarding this clone: This sample includes further DNA sequences coding for the same CDR3. J is TRBJ2-1 and V is TRBV5-1, with a tentative D call TRBD1 (5 bases). The CDR3 contains 13 residues. Deletions cut 0 bases from V and 4 bases from J, with 5 bases between. CDR1 and CDR2 (germline): SGHRS, YFSETQ. CDR3 DNA: TGCGCCAGCAGCTTGGGACAGTACAATGAGCAGTTCTTC. It yields the protein CASSLGQYNEQFF.

This sequence joins TRBV7-9 and TRBJ1-1, with TRBD1 matching over 7 bases. Germline CDR1 is SEHNR and CDR2 is FQNEAQ (reference sequence). V dropped 4 bases and J dropped 0; count of bases not matched to a gene: 5. This CDR3 has 15 residues. In nucleotides, the CDR3 is TGTGCCAGCAGCTCAACGGGACAGATGAACACTGAAGCTTTCTTT. Protein: CASSSTGQMNTEAFF.

The chain combines TRBV7-2 with TRBJ2-2; 9 nucleotides agree with TRBD2. The CDR3 length is 18 residues. Germline loops: CDR1 SGHTA, CDR2 FQGNSA. V dropped 5 bases and J dropped 4; count of bases not matched to a gene: 14. Here the CDR3 reads CASSPGLGRGGVTGELFF. DNA for the CDR3: TGTGCCAGCAGCCCGGGCCTCGGGCGGGGGGGCGTCACCGGGGAGCTGTTTTTT.

The V and J genes are TRBV27 and TRBJ2-7; a weak D match, TRBD1 (5 bases). Germline V lookup: CDR1 MNHEY, CDR2 SMNVEV (reference sequence). Trimming removed 6 bases at V and 2 bases at J, with 11 bases between. The CDR3 runs 13 residues. The CDR3 DNA sequence: TGTGCCAGCAGCCCAGACAGAGCCTACGAGCAGTACTTC. It is translated as CASSPDRAYEQYF.

This sequence joins TRBV6-2 or TRBV6-3 and TRBJ2-5, with unresolved D. This CDR3 spans 12 amino acids. CDR1 and CDR2 (germline): MNHEY, SVGEGT. The germline V and J ends were trimmed by 2 bases and 5 bases, with 6 bases remaining between them. The chain's CDR3 is CASSYPFETQYF. Here the CDR3 DNA reads TGTGCCAGCAGTTACCCCTTTGAGACCCAGTACTTC.

The chain employs TRBV6-5 and TRBJ1-1, with D hard to call. This CDR3 contains 14 residues. Per the germline V gene, CDR1 is MNHEY and CDR2 is SVGAGI. Between the trimmed V and J ends, which lost 5 bases and 3 bases, there was a span of 13 bases. CDR3 sequence: CASSMGYWDTEAFF. DNA for the CDR3: TGTGCCAGCAGTATGGGCTACTGGGACACTGAAGCTTTCTTT.

CDR3 sequence: CATSRDPTGVGYTF. CDR3 DNA: TGTGCCACCAGCAGAGATCCGACAGGGGTAGGCTACACCTTC. The J gene is TRBJ1-2, the V gene TRBV15; the match to TRBD1 covers 8 bases. The CDR3 runs to 14 residues. Germline CDR1 and CDR2: LNHNV and YYDKDF (reference sequence). The J segment lost 8 bases and the V segment lost 0 bases, leaving 5 bases of the junction unmatched. The variable domain in full, completed from reference TRBV15 and TRBJ1-2, reads DAMVIQNPRYQVTQFGKPVTLSCSQTLNHNVMYWYQQKSSQAPKLLFHYYDKDFNNEADTPDNFQSRRPNTSFCFLDIRSPGLGDTAMYLCATSRDPTGVGYTFGSGTRLTVV.

The rearrangement joins TRBV4-3 to TRBJ1-2, with a possible D match to TRBD1 (5 bases). Germline CDR1 and CDR2: LGHNA and YSLEER. The CDR3 is 15 amino acids. V was pared by 1 base and J by 4 bases, with 13 bases between. The CDR3: CASSQVARVGYGYTF. CDR3 in DNA: TGCGCCAGCAGCCAAGTAGCCAGGGTCGGCTATGGCTACACCTTC.